A selection of T cell receptor beta chains follows, all from one sample in a study of blood T cells in healthy people across ages. TCRdb re-derived calls from the 5' RACE reads in MiXCR, one entry per CDR3 protein. The profile shows about 1.4 million distinct CDR3 sequences, around 55% of them singletons. The sequenced sample was blood. The receptors stem from a man aged 18 to 30 in good health. Each CDR3 is given with its conserved first and last residue. D genes are given only for firm matches. Part of the rows lack a size; the others show once, few, many or a class for expanded clones.

D | size | J | V | DNA | CDR3
. | few | TRBJ2-5 | TRBV7-2 | TGTGCCAGCAGCTTAGAGAACCAAGAGACCCAGTACTTC | CASSLENQETQYF
. | few | TRBJ2-4 | TRBV4-3 | TGCGCCAGCAGCCAAGTTCTACTAGCCAAAAACATTCAGTACTTC | CASSQVLLAKNIQYF
. | . | TRBJ1-2 | TRBV12-3/TRBV12-4 | TGTGCCAGCAGTTTAGAACCCTATGGCTACACCTTC | CASSLEPYGYTF
. | . | TRBJ2-4 | TRBV28 | TGTGCCAGCAGTTTACGGGGCCTTCCACAGTACTTC | CASSLRGLPQYF
. | . | TRBJ2-3 | TRBV27 | TGTGCCAGCAGTGGGCGGACATTCCTACACTATACGCAGTATTTT | CASSGRTFLHYTQYF
TRBD1 | few | TRBJ2-2 | TRBV9 | TGTGCCAGCAGCCTTCCAGGGGGCGGGGAGCTGTTTTTT | CASSLPGGGELFF
. | . | TRBJ1-5 | TRBV6-1 | TGTGCCAGCAGTGCCCGGACAGCGTATAGCAATCAGCCCCAGCATTTT | CASSARTAYSNQPQHF
. | . | TRBJ2-3 | TRBV29-1 | TGCAGCGTTGAACGATGGCGAGGTGGGACAGATACGCAGTATTTT | CSVERWRGGTDTQYF
. | . | TRBJ1-5 | TRBV27 | TGTGCCAGCAGTTTATCGGACGGCAGCAATCAGCCCCAGCATTTT | CASSLSDGSNQPQHF
. | . | TRBJ2-2 | TRBV4-1 | TGCGCCAGCAGATGGACAGTTTCCGACACCGGGGAGCTGTTTTTT | CASRWTVSDTGELFF
. | . | TRBJ2-1 | TRBV27 | TGTGCCAGCAGCTCCCCCGCCGGGGGTAACCCCTACAATGAGCAGTTCTTC | CASSSPAGGNPYNEQFF
TRBD1 | few | TRBJ2-1 | TRBV7-9 | TGTGCCAGCAGCCTAACAGGGGATCCCTACAATGAGCAGTTCTTC | CASSLTGDPYNEQFF
. | . | TRBJ2-3 | TRBV4-1 | TGCGCCAGCAGCCACGAGACAGGGACTAGCACAGATACGCAGTATTTT | CASSHETGTSTDTQYF
TRBD1 | few | TRBJ1-2 | TRBV12-3/TRBV12-4 | TGTGCCAGCAGTTTAGGGACAGGAGCTTTTAACTATGGCTACACTTTC | CASSLGTGAFNYGYTF
TRBD2 | once | TRBJ2-3 | TRBV7-9 | TGTGCCAGCAGCTTCCGGGAGGGCCCATCGGATACGCAGTATTTT | CASSFREGPSDTQYF
TRBD2 | . | TRBJ2-3 | TRBV5-6 | TGTGCCAGCAGCTTTTATACTAGCGGGAACACAGATACGCAGTATTTT | CASSFYTSGNTDTQYF
. | . | TRBJ2-7 | TRBV9 | TGTGCCAGCAAGAAGGCGTCTGAGCCGGGAGAGCAGTACTTC | CASKKASEPGEQYF
. | . | TRBJ1-5 | TRBV20-1 | TGCAGTGCTAGCCGGCAGGGGAGGCTTCAGCCCCAGCATTTT | CSASRQGRLQPQHF
. | . | TRBJ2-5 | TRBV20-1 | TGCAGTGCTAGAGATCCCGTACAGGGCAAGGGGGAGACCCAGTACTTC | CSARDPVQGKGETQYF
. | once | TRBJ2-3 | TRBV7-9 | TGTGCCAGCAGCTTAGCGGGGCCAGGCACAGATACGCAGTATTTT | CASSLAGPGTDTQYF
. | . | TRBJ2-7 | TRBV6-2/TRBV6-3 | TGTGCCAGCAGTCGCCCACAGGTGCTGGTCCACGAGCAGTACTTC | CASSRPQVLVHEQYF
TRBD1 | few | TRBJ2-7 | TRBV4-3 | TGCGCCAGCAGTCGAACAGGGGGAGGCCTAACCTACGAGCAGTACTTC | CASSRTGGGLTYEQYF
. | . | TRBJ2-7 | TRBV7-9 | TGTGCCAGCAGCTGGCAGGGGCTCGAGCAGTACTTC | CASSWQGLEQYF
TRBD1 | few | TRBJ2-7 | TRBV10-3 | TGTGCCATCAGAGAGTTACCGGGACAGGGCCCCACCTACGAGCAGTACTTC | CAIRELPGQGPTYEQYF
. | . | TRBJ2-5 | TRBV15 | TGTGCCACCAGCAGAGATGGGACCGACCTATTAGCGCAGTACTTC | CATSRDGTDLLAQYF
TRBD2 | once | TRBJ2-4 | TRBV29-1 | TGCAGCGTTCAAGGACTAGCGGAAGCCAAAAACATTCAGTACTTC | CSVQGLAEAKNIQYF